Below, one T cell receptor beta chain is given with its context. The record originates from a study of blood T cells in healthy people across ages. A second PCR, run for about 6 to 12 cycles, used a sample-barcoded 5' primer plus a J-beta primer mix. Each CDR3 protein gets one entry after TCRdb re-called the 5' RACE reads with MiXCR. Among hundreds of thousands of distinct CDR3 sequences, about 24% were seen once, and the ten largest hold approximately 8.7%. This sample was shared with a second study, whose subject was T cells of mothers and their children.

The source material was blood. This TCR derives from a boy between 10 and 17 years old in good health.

CDR3 DNA: TGTGCCAGCAGTTACTCGGGCGTTGACGAGCAGTACTTC. Encoded protein: CASSYSGVDEQYF. The chain couples TRBV6-5 to TRBJ2-5; D call uncertain. The DNA end is more similar to TRBJ2-7, so the J call may be wrong. The CDR3 has 13 amino acids. CDR1 is MNHEY, CDR2 SVGAGI, per germline.